This is a list of T cell receptor beta chains from one sample in a study of response to subunit inactivated influenza vaccine. TCRdb analysed the RT-PCR reads with MiXCR anew, one entry per CDR3 protein. The sample lists 500,000 to 550,000 distinct CDR3 sequences, 6.5% to 8% seen once, with roughly 13% in the top ten. The sequencing here drew on PBMCs from blood, taken about 24 months after vaccination. The receptors shown here come from a man between 50 and 75 years old who received an inactivated influenza vaccine. CDR3s include the opening cysteine and the closing phenylalanine or tryptophan. The D gene is left open where the match is weak. Clone size, where shown, is once, few, many, or a class for clones that have expanded.

CDR3 DNA,CDR3 protein,clone size,V gene,D gene,J gene
TGTGCCATCAGTGAGGAACCCAGGAGGACGAACACTGAAGCTTTCTTT,CAISEEPRRTNTEAFF,many,TRBV10-3,.,TRBJ1-1
TGCGCCAGCAGCCAAGATAACGGTAACTACAATGAGCAGTTCTTC,CASSQDNGNYNEQFF,few,TRBV4-1,.,TRBJ2-1
TGCAGTGCTACAGACAGGTATACGGCTTTCTTT,CSATDRYTAFF,many,TRBV20-1,.,TRBJ1-1
TGTGCCAGCTCAGAACGACAGGGTTGGAACACTGAAGCTTTCTTT,CASSERQGWNTEAFF,.,TRBV18,TRBD1,TRBJ1-1
TGTGCCAGCAGCCGAGGGACTAGCGGGAGGGGATACGAGCAGTACTTC,CASSRGTSGRGYEQYF,.,TRBV27,TRBD2,TRBJ2-7
TGTGCCAGCAGCTTAGGCAGGGCAGGGACCCAGTACTTC,CASSLGRAGTQYF,many,TRBV11-2,.,TRBJ2-5
TGTGCCAGCAGCACTAGCGGGGGGGCCGGATGGGTGGATACGCAGTATTTT,CASSTSGGAGWVDTQYF,.,TRBV9,TRBD2,TRBJ2-3
TGCAGTGTTGGGACACCTAATCAGCCCCAGCATTTT,CSVGTPNQPQHF,many,TRBV20-1,.,TRBJ1-5
TGCAGTGCTAGAGGACCAGCGAGCTCCTACAATGAGCAGTTCTTC,CSARGPASSYNEQFF,.,TRBV20-1,.,TRBJ2-1
TGTGCCAGCAGTTCCCGGACAGGGGTCCACGAGCAGTACTTC,CASSSRTGVHEQYF,few,TRBV28,TRBD1,TRBJ2-7
TGCAGTGCTAGGACAGGGATTCAATATGGCTACACCTTC,CSARTGIQYGYTF,many,TRBV20-1,TRBD1,TRBJ1-2
TGTGCCAGCAGTTTTCTGGGCCCGGGGAACGAGCAGTACTTC,CASSFLGPGNEQYF,few,TRBV12-3/TRBV12-4,.,TRBJ2-7
TGCGCCAGCAGCCAAGGTCGTACTTACACTGAAGCTTTCTTT,CASSQGRTYTEAFF,.,TRBV4-1,.,TRBJ1-1
TGTGCCAGCTCGGATTCCGGGACAGGGGCCGGGAGCATTCAGTACTTC,CASSDSGTGAGSIQYF,many,TRBV18,TRBD1,TRBJ2-4
TGCGCCAGCAGCCGAGTAGCGGGGAGCCCAGATACGCAGTATTTT,CASSRVAGSPDTQYF,few,TRBV4-3,TRBD2,TRBJ2-3
TGTGCCAGCAGTTACGGGCAGGGACTTTACAATGAGCAGTTCTTC,CASSYGQGLYNEQFF,few,TRBV6-5,.,TRBJ2-1
TGTGCCAGCAGCCAGGCAGGGAACTCCTACGAGCAGTACTTC,CASSQAGNSYEQYF,.,TRBV7-2,.,TRBJ2-7
TGTGCCAGCAGCCATAGAGGGACGGGAAACACCATATATTTT,CASSHRGTGNTIYF,many,TRBV4-2,.,TRBJ1-3
TGTGCCACCAGCAGCCGGGACGTAACTAGCACAGATACGCAGTATTTT,CATSSRDVTSTDTQYF,.,TRBV15,.,TRBJ2-3
TGTGCCAGCAGGAGGGGGCCTGGGTACAATGAGCAGTTCTTC,CASRRGPGYNEQFF,.,TRBV12-3/TRBV12-4,TRBD1,TRBJ2-1
TGTGCCAGTACTGGTCTCAAAGGCACTGAAGCTTTCTTT,CASTGLKGTEAFF,many,TRBV19,.,TRBJ1-1
TGCAGCGTTGAAGATCCAGGGGGCACAGATACGCAGTATTTT,CSVEDPGGTDTQYF,few,TRBV29-1,.,TRBJ2-3
TGTGCCAGCAGTCTCGACAGGGGGCCCGAAGATACGCAGTATTTT,CASSLDRGPEDTQYF,many,TRBV5-5,TRBD1,TRBJ2-3
TGTGCCAGCAGTTTTGCCCAGGGAACTGAAGCTTTCTTT,CASSFAQGTEAFF,many,TRBV12-3/TRBV12-4,.,TRBJ1-1
TGTGCCAGCAGCCAACAAACTCCGGGACTAGCGGGAGAAGATACGCAGTATTTT,CASSQQTPGLAGEDTQYF,few,TRBV3-1,TRBD2,TRBJ2-3
TGTGCCACCAGGGGCCCCAATCAGCCCCAGCATTTT,CATRGPNQPQHF,few,TRBV15,.,TRBJ1-5
TGCGCCAGCAGCCCTTTTGGTTCCGGACTGGACTCTAACACCGGGGAGCTGTTTTTT,CASSPFGSGLDSNTGELFF,many,TRBV5-1,.,TRBJ2-2
TGTGCCAGCAGCTTAAGGGCAGGGCACGGCTACACCTTC,CASSLRAGHGYTF,.,TRBV7-2,.,TRBJ1-2
TGCAGTGCAAAGACCGGGGCCTATAATTCACCCCTCCACTTT,CSAKTGAYNSPLHF,.,TRBV20-1,.,TRBJ1-6
TGCAGTGCTAGGGACTTTCGGAGCTCCTACGAGCAGTACTTC,CSARDFRSSYEQYF,.,TRBV20-1,.,TRBJ2-7
TGCGCCAGCAGCGAATACAGCACAGATACGCAGTATTTT,CASSEYSTDTQYF,many,TRBV4-3,.,TRBJ2-3
TGCAGTGCTAGAGATGGGCGATTCGCGAACACCGGGGAGCTGTTTTTT,CSARDGRFANTGELFF,few,TRBV20-1,.,TRBJ2-2
TGTGCCAGCAGCGGAAAAACAGGGCCGCCCTTGGTCACAGATACGCAGTATTTT,CASSGKTGPPLVTDTQYF,few,TRBV11-3,.,TRBJ2-3
TGTGCCACCAGCAAAGGAGACACCGGGGAGCTGTTTTTT,CATSKGDTGELFF,.,TRBV15,.,TRBJ2-2
TGCAGTGCTAGAGAGACAGTTAATAATTCACCCCTCCACTTT,CSARETVNNSPLHF,.,TRBV20-1,.,TRBJ1-6
TGTGCTAGTGGTTTGGTCTTGCGGGGCCGCTCCTACAATGAGCAGTTCTTC,CASGLVLRGRSYNEQFF,few,TRBV12-5,.,TRBJ2-1
TGTGCCAGTAGTAGAGCCCCCACGAGGACCACTGAAGCTTTCTTT,CASSRAPTRTTEAFF,.,TRBV19,.,TRBJ1-1
TGCGCCAGCAGCCGAGATTCCCTGGGAGATACGCAGTATTTT,CASSRDSLGDTQYF,many,TRBV5-1,.,TRBJ2-3
TGTGCCAGCAAACCCGATGGACAGAGGAACACTGAAGCTTTCTTT,CASKPDGQRNTEAFF,.,TRBV27,.,TRBJ1-1
TGTGCCAGCAGTTTAAGTTTCCAAGAGACCCAGTACTTC,CASSLSFQETQYF,many,TRBV12-3/TRBV12-4,.,TRBJ2-5